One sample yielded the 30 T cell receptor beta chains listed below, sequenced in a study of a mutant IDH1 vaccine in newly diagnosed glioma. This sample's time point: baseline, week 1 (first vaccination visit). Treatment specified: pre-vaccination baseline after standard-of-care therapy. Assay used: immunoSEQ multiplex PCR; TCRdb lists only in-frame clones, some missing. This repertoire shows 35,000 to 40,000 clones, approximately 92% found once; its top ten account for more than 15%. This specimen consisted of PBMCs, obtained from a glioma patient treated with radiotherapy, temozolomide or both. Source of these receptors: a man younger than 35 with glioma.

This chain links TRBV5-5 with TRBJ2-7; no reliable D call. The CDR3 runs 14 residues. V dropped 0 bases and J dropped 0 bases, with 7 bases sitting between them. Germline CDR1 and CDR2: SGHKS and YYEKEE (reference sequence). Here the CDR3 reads CASSLEVSSYEQYF. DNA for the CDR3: TGTGCCAGCAGCTTGGAGGTGAGCTCCTACGAGCAGTACTTC. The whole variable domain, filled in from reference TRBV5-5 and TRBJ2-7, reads DAGVTQSPTHLIKTRGQQVTLRCSPISGHKSVSWYQQVLGQGPQFIFQYYEKEERGRGNFPDRFSARQFPNYSSELNVNALLLGDSALYLCASSLEVSSYEQYFGPGTRLTVT.

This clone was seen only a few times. In DNA form, the CDR3 reads TGTGCCAGTAGTCGGATAGCGGGAGGCGAGCAGTACTTC. Amino acids: CASSRIAGGEQYF. The chain links TRBV19 to TRBJ2-7; 10 bases map to TRBD2. The CDR3 is 13 amino acids. With V trimmed by 5 bases and J by 6 bases, 4 bases remained unmatched. CDR1 is LNHDA and CDR2 is SQIVND in the germline V gene (reference sequence). The whole variable domain, filled in from reference TRBV19 and TRBJ2-7, reads DGGITQSPKYLFRKEGQNVTLSCEQNLNHDAMYWYRQDPGQGLRLIYYSQIVNDFQKGDIAEGYSVSREKKESFPLTVTSAQKNPTAFYLCASSRIAGGEQYFGPGTRLTVT.

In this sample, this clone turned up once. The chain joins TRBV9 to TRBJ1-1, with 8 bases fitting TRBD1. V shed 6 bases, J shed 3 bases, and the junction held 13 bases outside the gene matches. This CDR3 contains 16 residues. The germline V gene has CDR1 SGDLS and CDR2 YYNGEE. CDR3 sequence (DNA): TGTGCCAGCACCCAGGGGGCAGGGGGGATTGACACTGAAGCTTTCTTT. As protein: CASTQGAGGIDTEAFF.

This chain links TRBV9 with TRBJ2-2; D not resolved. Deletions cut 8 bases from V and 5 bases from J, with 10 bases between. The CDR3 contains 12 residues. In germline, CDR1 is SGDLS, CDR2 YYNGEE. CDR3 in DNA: TGTGCCAGTGCCGGTGGAACCGGGGAGCTGTTTTTT. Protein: CASAGGTGELFF.

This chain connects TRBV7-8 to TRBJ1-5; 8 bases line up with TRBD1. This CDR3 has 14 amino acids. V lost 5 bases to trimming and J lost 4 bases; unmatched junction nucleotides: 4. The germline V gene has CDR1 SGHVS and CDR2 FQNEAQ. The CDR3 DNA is TGTGCCAGCAGCCCGCGACAGGGGAATCAGCCCCAGCATTTT. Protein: CASSPRQGNQPQHF.

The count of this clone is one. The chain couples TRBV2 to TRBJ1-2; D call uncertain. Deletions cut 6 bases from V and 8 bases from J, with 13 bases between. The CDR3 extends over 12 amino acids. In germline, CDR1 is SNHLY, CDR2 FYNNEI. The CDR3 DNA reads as TGTGCCAGCAGCCGAACGGGAGGAGGCTACACCTTC. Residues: CASSRTGGGYTF.

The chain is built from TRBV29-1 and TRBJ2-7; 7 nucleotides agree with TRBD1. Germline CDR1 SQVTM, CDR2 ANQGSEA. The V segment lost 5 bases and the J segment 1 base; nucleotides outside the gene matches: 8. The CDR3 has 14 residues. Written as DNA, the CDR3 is TGCAGCGTTCTTGATCGGGACAGATCCTACGAGCAGTACTTC. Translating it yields CSVLDRDRSYEQYF.

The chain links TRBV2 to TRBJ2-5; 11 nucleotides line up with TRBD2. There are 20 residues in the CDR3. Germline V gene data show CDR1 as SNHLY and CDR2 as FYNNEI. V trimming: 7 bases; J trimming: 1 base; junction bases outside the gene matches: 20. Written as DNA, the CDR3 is TGTGCCAGCACCAGATTTGGTAGCGGGAGGGAATTCCTTACCCAAGAGACCCAGTACTTC. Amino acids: CASTRFGSGREFLTQETQYF.

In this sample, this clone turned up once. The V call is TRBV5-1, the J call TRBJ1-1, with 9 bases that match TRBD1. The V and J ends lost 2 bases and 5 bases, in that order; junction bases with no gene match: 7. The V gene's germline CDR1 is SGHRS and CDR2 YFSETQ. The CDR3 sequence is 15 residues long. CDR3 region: CASSLSPTGGTEAFF. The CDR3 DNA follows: TGCGCCAGCAGCTTATCCCCGACAGGGGGAACTGAAGCTTTCTTT.

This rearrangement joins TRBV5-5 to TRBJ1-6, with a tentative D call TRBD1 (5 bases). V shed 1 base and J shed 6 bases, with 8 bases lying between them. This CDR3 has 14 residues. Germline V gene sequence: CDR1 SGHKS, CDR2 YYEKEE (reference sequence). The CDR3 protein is CASSLWGSNSPLHF. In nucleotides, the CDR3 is TGTGCCAGCAGCTTGTGGGGGAGTAATTCACCCCTCCACTTT.

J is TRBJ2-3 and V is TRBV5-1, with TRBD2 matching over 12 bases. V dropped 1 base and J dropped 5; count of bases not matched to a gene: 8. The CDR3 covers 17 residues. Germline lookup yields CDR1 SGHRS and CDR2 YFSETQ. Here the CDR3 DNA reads TGCGCCAGCAGCTTGAGGAACCCTAGCGGGAGGGGAGATACGCAGTATTTT. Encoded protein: CASSLRNPSGRGDTQYF.

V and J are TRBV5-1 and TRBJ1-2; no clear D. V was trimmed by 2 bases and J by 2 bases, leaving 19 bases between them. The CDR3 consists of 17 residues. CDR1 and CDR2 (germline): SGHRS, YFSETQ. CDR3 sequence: CASSFYPRPERNYGYTF. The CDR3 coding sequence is TGCGCCAGCAGCTTCTACCCCCGCCCCGAAAGAAACTATGGCTACACCTTC.

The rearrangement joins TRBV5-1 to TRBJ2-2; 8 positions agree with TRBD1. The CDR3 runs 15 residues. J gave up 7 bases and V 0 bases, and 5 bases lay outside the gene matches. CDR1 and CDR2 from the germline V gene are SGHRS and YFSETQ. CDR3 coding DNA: TGCGCCAGCAGCTTGGAGCAGGGGGCTGACGGGGAGCTGTTTTTT. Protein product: CASSLEQGADGELFF.

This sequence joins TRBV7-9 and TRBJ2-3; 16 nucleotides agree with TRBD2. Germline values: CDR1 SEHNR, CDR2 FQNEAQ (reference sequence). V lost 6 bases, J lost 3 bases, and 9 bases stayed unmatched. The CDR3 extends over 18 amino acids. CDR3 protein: CASSEPGLAGGSTDTQYF. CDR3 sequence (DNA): TGTGCCAGCAGTGAACCGGGACTAGCGGGAGGGAGTACAGATACGCAGTATTTT.

The CDR3 DNA sequence: TGCGCCAGCAGCTTGGGCTCGGGGGTCACAGATACGCAGTATTTT. It translates to CASSLGSGVTDTQYF. The chain couples TRBV5-1 to TRBJ2-3; maybe TRBD2 (6 bases). In germline, CDR1 is SGHRS, CDR2 YFSETQ. V lost 0 bases and J 2 bases, leaving 10 bases between the germline ends. The CDR3 totals 15 residues.

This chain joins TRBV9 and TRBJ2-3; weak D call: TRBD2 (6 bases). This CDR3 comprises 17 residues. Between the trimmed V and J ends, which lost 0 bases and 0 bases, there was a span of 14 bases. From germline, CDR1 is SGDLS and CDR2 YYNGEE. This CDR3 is CASSVAGGFRSTDTQYF. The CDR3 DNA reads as TGTGCCAGCAGCGTAGCTGGGGGGTTTCGGAGCACAGATACGCAGTATTTT.

The CDR3 DNA is TGTGCCAGCAGCTCCATTCTAGCGGGGACGAACAATGAGCAGTTCTTC. Protein: CASSSILAGTNNEQFF. This chain joins TRBV7-9 and TRBJ2-1; 9 bases are a match to TRBD2. CDR1 is SEHNR and CDR2 is FQNEAQ in the germline V gene (reference sequence). V dropped 4 bases and J dropped 5; count of bases not matched to a gene: 9. This CDR3 region has 16 residues. Complete variable domain (other parts from reference TRBV7-9 and TRBJ2-1): DTGVSQNPRHKITKRGQNVTFRCDPISEHNRLYWYRQTLGQGPEFLTYFQNEAQLEKSRLLSDRFSAERPKGSFSTLEIQRTEQGDSAMYLCASSSILAGTNNEQFFGPGTRLTVL.

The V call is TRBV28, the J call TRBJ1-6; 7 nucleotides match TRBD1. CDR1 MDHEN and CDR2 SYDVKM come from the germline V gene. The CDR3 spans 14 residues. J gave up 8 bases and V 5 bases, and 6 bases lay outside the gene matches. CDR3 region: CASSPTGQYSPLHF. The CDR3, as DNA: TGTGCCAGCAGTCCGACAGGGCAGTATTCACCCCTCCACTTT.

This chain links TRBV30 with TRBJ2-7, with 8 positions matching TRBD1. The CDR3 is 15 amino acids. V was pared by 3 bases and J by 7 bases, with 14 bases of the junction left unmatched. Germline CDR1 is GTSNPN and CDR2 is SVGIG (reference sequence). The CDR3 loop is CAWSRPGTGRWEQYF. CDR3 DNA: TGTGCCTGGAGCAGACCCGGGACAGGTCGATGGGAGCAGTACTTC.

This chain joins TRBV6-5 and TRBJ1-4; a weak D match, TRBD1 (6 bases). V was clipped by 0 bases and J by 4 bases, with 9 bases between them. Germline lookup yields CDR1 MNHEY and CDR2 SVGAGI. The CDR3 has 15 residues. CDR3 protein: CASSYSGAGNEKLFF. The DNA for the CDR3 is TGTGCCAGCAGTTACTCGGGGGCTGGTAATGAAAAACTGTTTTTT.

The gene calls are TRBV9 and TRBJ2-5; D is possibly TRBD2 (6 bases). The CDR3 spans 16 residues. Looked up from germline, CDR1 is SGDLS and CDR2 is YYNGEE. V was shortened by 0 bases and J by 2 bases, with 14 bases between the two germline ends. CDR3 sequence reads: CASSVDPSGGQETQYF. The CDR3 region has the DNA TGTGCCAGCAGCGTAGATCCCAGCGGAGGGCAAGAGACCCAGTACTTC.

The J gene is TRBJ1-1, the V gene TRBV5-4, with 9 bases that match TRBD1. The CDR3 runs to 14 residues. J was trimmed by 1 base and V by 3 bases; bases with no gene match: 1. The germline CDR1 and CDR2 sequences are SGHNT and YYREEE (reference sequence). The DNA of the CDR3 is TGTGCCAGCAGCTCGGACAGGGGGAACACTGAAGCTTTCTTT. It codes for CASSSDRGNTEAFF.

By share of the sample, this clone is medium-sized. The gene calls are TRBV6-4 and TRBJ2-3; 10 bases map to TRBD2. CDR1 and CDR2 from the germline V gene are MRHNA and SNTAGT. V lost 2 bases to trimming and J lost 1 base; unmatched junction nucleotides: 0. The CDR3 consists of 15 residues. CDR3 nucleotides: TGTGCCAGCAGTGACGGGACTAGCGGCACAGATACGCAGTATTTT. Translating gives CASSDGTSGTDTQYF.

CDR3 coding DNA: TGTGCCAGCAGCCCGGACAGTAACTATGGCTACACCTTC. Translating it yields CASSPDSNYGYTF. The chain has TRBV4-2 and TRBJ1-2, with D maybe TRBD1 (6 bases). The germline CDR1 and CDR2 sequences are LGHNA and YNFKEQ. V lost 4 bases and J 1 base, leaving 7 bases between the germline ends. The CDR3 has 13 amino acids.

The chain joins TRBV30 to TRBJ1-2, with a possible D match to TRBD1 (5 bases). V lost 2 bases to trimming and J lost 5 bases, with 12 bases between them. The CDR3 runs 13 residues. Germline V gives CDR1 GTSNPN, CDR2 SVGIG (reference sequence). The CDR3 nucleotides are TGTGCCTGGAGTCCGGGGCAGAGGTATGGCTACACCTTC. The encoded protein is CAWSPGQRYGYTF. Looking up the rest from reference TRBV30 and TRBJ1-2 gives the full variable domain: SQTIHQWPATLVQPVGSPLSLECTVEGTSNPNLYWYRQAAGRGLQLLFYSVGIGQISSEVPQNLSASRPQDRQFILSSKKLLLSDSGFYLCAWSPGQRYGYTFGSGTRLTVV.

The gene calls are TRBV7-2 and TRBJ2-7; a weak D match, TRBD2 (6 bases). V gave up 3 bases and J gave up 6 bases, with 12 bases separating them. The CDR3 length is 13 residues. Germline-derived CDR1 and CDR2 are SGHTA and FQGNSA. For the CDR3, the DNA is TGTGCCAGCAGCTTGGGGCAGGGACTCGAGCAGTACTTC. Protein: CASSLGQGLEQYF.

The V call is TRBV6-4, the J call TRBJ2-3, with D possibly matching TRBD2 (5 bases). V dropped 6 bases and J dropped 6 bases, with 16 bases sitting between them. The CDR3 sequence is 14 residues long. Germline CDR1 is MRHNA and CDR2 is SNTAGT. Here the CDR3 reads CASSPSGSVDTQYF. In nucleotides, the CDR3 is TGTGCCAGCAGCCCCTCGGGGTCGGTTGATACGCAGTATTTT.

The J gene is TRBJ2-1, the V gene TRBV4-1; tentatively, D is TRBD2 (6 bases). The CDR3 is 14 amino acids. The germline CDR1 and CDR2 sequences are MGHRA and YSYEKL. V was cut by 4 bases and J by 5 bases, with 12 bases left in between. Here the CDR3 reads CASSPGSGDNEQFF. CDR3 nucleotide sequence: TGCGCCAGCAGCCCCGGGAGTGGGGACAATGAGCAGTTCTTC.

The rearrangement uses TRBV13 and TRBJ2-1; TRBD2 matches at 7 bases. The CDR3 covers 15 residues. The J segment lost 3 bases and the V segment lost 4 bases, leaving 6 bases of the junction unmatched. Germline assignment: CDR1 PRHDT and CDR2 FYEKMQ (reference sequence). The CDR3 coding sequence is TGTGCCAGCAGCTCCGGAGAGCGGGACTACAATGAGCAGTTCTTC. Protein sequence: CASSSGERDYNEQFF.

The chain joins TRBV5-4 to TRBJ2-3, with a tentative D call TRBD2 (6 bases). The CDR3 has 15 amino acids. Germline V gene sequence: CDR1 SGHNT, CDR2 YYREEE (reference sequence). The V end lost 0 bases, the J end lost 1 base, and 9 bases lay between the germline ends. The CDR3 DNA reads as TGTGCCAGCAGCTTGGTAAGGGAGGGCACAGATACGCAGTATTTT. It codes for CASSLVREGTDTQYF. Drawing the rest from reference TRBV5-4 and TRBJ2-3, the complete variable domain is ETGVTQSPTHLIKTRGQQVTLRCSSQSGHNTVSWYQQALGQGPQFIFQYYREEENGRGNFPPRFSGLQFPNYSSELNVNALELDDSALYLCASSLVREGTDTQYFGPGTRLTVL.